This T cell receptor (beta chain) appears in the sequencing data of a study of cytomegalovirus exposure and HLA in healthy donors. Study-wide background: Around 78 million unique TCR sequences came from HLA-typed donors in an early release.

About this clone: Its target is not known.

Between the trimmed V and J ends, which lost 1 base and 3 bases, there was a span of 10 bases. The CDR3 covers 15 residues. In germline, CDR1 is SGHTA, CDR2 FQGNSA. Whole-study findings and limits: In an earlier analysis, most TCR beta V segments were productive about 87% or about 30% of the time. Analyzed later, association rates of TCRs varied across HLA loci, with DRB1 most and HLA-C fewest. CMV serostatus stood as the only immune exposure information on hand.

Both 60 Vbeta primers and 13 Jbeta primers went into the PCR. Measured with immunoSEQ multiplex PCR; TCRdb has only the in-frame clones, and not every one. The sample includes 150,000 to 200,000 clones, more than 75% of them seen just once. The chain carries TRBV7-2 and TRBJ2-1; unclear D gene. This TCR came from a woman between 45 and 60 years old in good health and CMV-seronegative. Material: PBMCs. CDR3 bases: TGTGCCAGCAGCTTAGTCGTAGACAACTACAATGAGCAGTTCTTC. Translating gives CASSLVVDNYNEQFF.